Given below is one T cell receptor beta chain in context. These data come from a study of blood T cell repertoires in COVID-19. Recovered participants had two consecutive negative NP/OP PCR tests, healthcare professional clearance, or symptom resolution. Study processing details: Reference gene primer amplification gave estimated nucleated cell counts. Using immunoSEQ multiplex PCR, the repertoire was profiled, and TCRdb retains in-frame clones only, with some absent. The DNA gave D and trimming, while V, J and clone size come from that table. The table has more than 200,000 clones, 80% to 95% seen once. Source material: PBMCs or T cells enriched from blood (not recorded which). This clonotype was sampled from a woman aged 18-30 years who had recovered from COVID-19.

Written as DNA, the CDR3 is TGTGCCCCAGATTCACTAGCGGGATATAATGAGCAGTTCTTC. Protein: CAPDSLAGYNEQFF. V gene TRBV24-1 combines with J gene TRBJ2-1; 10 positions agree with TRBD2. The CDR3 sequence is 14 residues long. Per the germline V gene, CDR1 is KGHDR and CDR2 is SFDVKD. V shed 12 bases and J 7 bases; nucleotides not matched to a gene: 11.